The source of this T cell receptor (beta chain) is a study of breast tumors, draining lymph nodes, adjacent tissues listed by TCRdb under 2016. For the wider study: Breast cancer patients provided tumor, adjacent nontumor tissue and axillary lymph nodes, and the study compared the TCR beta repertoires across these three sources. In human breast cancer, the study set out to assess how tumor, surrounding tissue and draining lymph node repertoires relate to one another and whether T cells might be exchanged between them.

The CDR3 goes from the cysteine to the phenylalanine over 13 residues. CDR3 DNA is the only sequence kept; it has 39 bases, read in frame from the first base. The germline V end is reduced by 7 bases and the J end by 5 bases; junction bases left unmatched: 5. From a lookup of the germline V gene (reference sequence), CDR1 and CDR2 are LNHDA and SQIVND. This clonotype has at least ten counts. The specificity of this receptor is unknown. Base qualities are not at hand, and no much larger clone is one base apart. This sample was sequenced with an Illumina HiSeq 2000. Multiplex PCR amplification was used to build the TCR beta chain libraries. The amplified TCR beta chain products were analyzed by high-throughput sequencing. TCRdb reran the public reads through fastp at Q25 and MiXCR, keeping productive beta chains. All rows with the same CDR3 protein become a single entry with the most common DNA and genes. The sample table records 100,000 to 150,000 distinct CDR3 sequences; about 20% of these occur just once. The ten largest clones represent roughly 3.5% of the sample.

The research as a whole found: Tumor and nontumor tissue repertoires were significantly more similar in luminal-like than in basal-like breast cancer. The conclusion that tumor T cells originate in lymph nodes was framed as consistent with a hypothesis rather than directly demonstrated. Tumors showed preferential V and J gene usage, and their T-cell repertoire diversity fell below that of lymph nodes yet above that of nontumor tissue. The data were considered consistent with the idea that most tumor T cells come from the lymph node and then expand in tumor tissue.

The axillary draining lymph nodes of breast cancer patients were the source of the lymph node samples. The sequence links TRBV19 to TRBJ1-5; 7 middle bases align to TRBD1. Material for sequencing was axillary lymph node tissue. The origin of this receptor is a female donor with breast cancer. Some clones in this sample may be carry-over from other donors' samples. CDR3 protein: CASNRDSHQPQHF. In nucleotide form, the sequence is TGTGCCAGTAACCGGGACAGCCATCAGCCCCAGCATTTT.